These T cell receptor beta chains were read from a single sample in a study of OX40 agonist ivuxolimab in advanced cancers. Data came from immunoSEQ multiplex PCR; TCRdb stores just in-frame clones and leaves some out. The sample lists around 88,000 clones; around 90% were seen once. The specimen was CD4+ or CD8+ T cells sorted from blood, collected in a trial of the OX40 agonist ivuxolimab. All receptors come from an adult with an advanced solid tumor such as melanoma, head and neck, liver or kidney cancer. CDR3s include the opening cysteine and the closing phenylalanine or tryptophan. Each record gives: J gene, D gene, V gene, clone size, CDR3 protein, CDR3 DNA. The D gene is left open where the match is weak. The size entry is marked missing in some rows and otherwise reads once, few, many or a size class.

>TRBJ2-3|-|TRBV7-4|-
CAPPVRTDTQYF
TGTGCCCCCCCCGTCCGCACAGATACGCAGTATTTT
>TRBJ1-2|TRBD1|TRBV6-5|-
CASRKQGNYGYTF
TGTGCCAGCAGAAAACAGGGGAACTATGGCTACACCTTC
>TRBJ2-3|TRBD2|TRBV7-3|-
CASSRTSGGTNTDTQYF
TGTGCCAGCAGCCGAACTAGCGGGGGGACAAACACAGATACGCAGTATTTT
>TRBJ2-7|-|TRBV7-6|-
CASSLILGPHYEQYF
TGTGCCAGCAGCTTAATCCTAGGCCCCCACTACGAGCAGTACTTC
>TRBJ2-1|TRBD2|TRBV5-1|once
CASSPRGLGSGSSYEQFF
TGCGCCAGCAGCCCCCGGGGGCTCGGTAGCGGGAGTTCGTATGAGCAGTTCTTC
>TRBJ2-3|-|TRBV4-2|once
CASGGAPGDTQYF
TGTGCCAGCGGGGGGGCCCCGGGAGATACGCAGTATTTT
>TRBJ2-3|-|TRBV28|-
CASSLIWAGGTDTQYF
TGTGCCAGCAGCCTGATTTGGGCAGGGGGGACAGATACGCAGTATTTT
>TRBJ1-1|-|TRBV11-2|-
CASNQVNTEAFF
TGTGCCTCCAATCAGGTGAACACTGAAGCTTTCTTT
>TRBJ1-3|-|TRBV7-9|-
CASAPLEHSSGNTIYF
TGTGCCAGCGCCCCACTCGAGCATAGCTCTGGAAACACCATATATTTT
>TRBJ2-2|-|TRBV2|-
CASRARGGTGELFF
TGTGCCAGCAGGGCCAGGGGTGGGACCGGGGAGCTGTTTTTT
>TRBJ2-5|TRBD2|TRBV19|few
CASRRTSGGETQYF
TGTGCCAGTCGCAGGACTAGCGGGGGAGAGACCCAGTACTTC
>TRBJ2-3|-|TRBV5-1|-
CASSLGGGTDTQYF
TGCGCCAGCAGCTTGGGTGGGGGCACAGATACGCAGTATTTT
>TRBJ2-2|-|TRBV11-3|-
CASSPGRNTGELFF
TGTGCCAGCAGCCCGGGCCGGAACACCGGGGAGCTGTTTTTT
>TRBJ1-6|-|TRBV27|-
CASSLGHNSPLHF
TGTGCCAGCAGTTTGGGGCATAATTCACCCCTCCACTTT
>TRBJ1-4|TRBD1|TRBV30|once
CAWSRGTGSNEKLFF
TGTGCCTGGAGTCGCGGGACAGGGTCTAATGAAAAACTGTTTTTT
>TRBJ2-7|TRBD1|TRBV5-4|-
CASSLPGQQSYEQYF
TGTGCCAGCAGCTTACCGGGACAGCAATCCTACGAGCAGTACTTC
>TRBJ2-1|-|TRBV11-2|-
CASSLDRESFHEQFF
TGTGCCAGCAGCTTAGATCGGGAGAGCTTCCATGAGCAGTTCTTC
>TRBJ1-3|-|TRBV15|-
CATSREQGTIYF
TGTGCCACCAGCAGAGAACAGGGCACCATATATTTT
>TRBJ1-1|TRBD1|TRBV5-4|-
CASSTGQLNTEAFF
TGTGCCAGCAGCACGGGACAGTTGAACACTGAAGCTTTCTTT
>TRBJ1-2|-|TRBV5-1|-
CASSPGAAPNYGYTF
TGCGCCAGCAGCCCGGGGGCGGCACCTAACTATGGCTACACCTTC
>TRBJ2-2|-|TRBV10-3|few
CAISERGMNTGELFF
TGTGCCATCAGTGAACGAGGGATGAACACCGGGGAGCTGTTTTTT
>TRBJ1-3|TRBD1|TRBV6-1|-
CASRRQGNSGNTIYF
TGTGCCAGCAGGCGACAGGGTAACTCTGGAAACACCATATATTTT
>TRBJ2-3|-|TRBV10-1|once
CASSDSRGGRDTQYF
TGCGCCAGCAGTGACAGTCGGGGTGGCAGGGATACGCAGTATTTT
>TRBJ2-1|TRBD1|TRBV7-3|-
CASSLRDSVYNEQFF
TGTGCCAGCAGCTTACGGGACAGCGTATACAATGAGCAGTTCTTC
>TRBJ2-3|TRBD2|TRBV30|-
CAGGADTQYF
TGTGCCGGGGGGGCAGATACGCAGTATTTT
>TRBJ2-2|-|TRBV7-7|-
CASSSGQRTGELFF
TGTGCTAGCAGCTCTGGACAGAGAACCGGGGAGCTGTTTTTT
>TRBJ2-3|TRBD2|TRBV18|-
CASSPSREPPDTQYF
TGTGCCAGCTCACCCTCGCGGGAGCCCCCAGATACGCAGTATTTT
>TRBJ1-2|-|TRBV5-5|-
CASSLSLTSRPRRSYTF
TGTGCCAGCAGCTTGAGTCTAACCTCCCGTCCCCGAAGAAGCTACACCTTC
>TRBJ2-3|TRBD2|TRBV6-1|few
CASSANLGSGGFTDTQYF
TGTGCCAGCAGTGCCAACCTGGGCAGCGGGGGTTTCACAGATACGCAGTATTTT
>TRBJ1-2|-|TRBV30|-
CAWVGVPHSNGYTF
TGTGCCTGGGTCGGGGTGCCCCACTCCAATGGCTACACCTTC
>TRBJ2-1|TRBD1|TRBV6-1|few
CASRADLGQGREFF
TGTGCCAGCAGGGCCGATCTAGGACAGGGCCGGGAGTTCTTC
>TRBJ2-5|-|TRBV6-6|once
CASNTGSETQYF
TGTGCCAGCAATACCGGGTCAGAGACCCAGTACTTC
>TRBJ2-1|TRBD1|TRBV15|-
CATSLPGTGFYNEQFF
TGTGCCACCAGCCTTCCAGGGACAGGGTTCTACAATGAGCAGTTCTTC
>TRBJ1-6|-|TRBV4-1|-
CASSPKTPMGSPLHF
TGCGCCAGCAGCCCTAAAACACCGATGGGGTCACCCCTCCACTTT
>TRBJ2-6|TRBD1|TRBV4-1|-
CASSQGQGNSGANVLTF
TGCGCCAGCAGCCAAGGACAGGGCAACTCTGGGGCCAACGTCCTGACTTTC